This is a list of T cell receptor beta chains from one sample in a study of cytomegalovirus exposure and HLA in healthy donors. Profiling relied on immunoSEQ multiplex PCR, and the TCRdb table lists in-frame clones only, not all of them. Found here are 150,000 to 200,000 clones, under 90% of them singletons; the top ten hold about 1.5%. Material for sequencing was PBMCs. The receptors were sampled from a male donor in good health and CMV-seronegative. CDR3s include the opening cysteine and the closing phenylalanine or tryptophan. Fields, in order: J gene, V gene, CDR3 length, CDR3 protein.

J: TRBJ1-2; V: TRBV28; length: 15; CDR3: CASSPGGQKVDRYTF
J: TRBJ1-3; V: TRBV11-3; length: 15; CDR3: CASSDGGTSGNTIYF
J: TRBJ1-6; V: TRBV6-5; length: 15; CDR3: CASRKQGASDSPLHF
J: TRBJ2-7; V: TRBV6-5; length: 15; CDR3: CASSHGGVGAYEQYF
J: TRBJ2-5; V: TRBV12-5; length: 16; CDR3: CASGLVISGSGETQYF
J: TRBJ2-2; V: TRBV7-8; length: 18; CDR3: CASSFPASGGAHTGELFF
J: TRBJ2-7; V: TRBV11-2; length: 15; CDR3: CASSLLRASVYEQYF
J: TRBJ2-1; V: TRBV13; length: 17; CDR3: CASSPPLAGSHYNEQFF
J: TRBJ2-7; V: TRBV5-4; length: 15; CDR3: CASSSPGGGGYEQYF
J: NA; V: TRBV6-5; length: 15; CDR3: CASSYLTGGAYEQYF
J: TRBJ2-5; V: TRBV5-4; length: 16; CDR3: CASSLGTAQLQETQYF
J: TRBJ2-1; V: TRBV15; length: 16; CDR3: CATSRNTGTGNNEQFF
J: TRBJ1-1; V: TRBV28; length: 13; CDR3: CASFRQANTEAFF